A single sample gave rise to the 10 T cell receptor beta chains below, sequenced in a study of radiotherapy plus CTLA-4 blockade in lung cancer. Repertoires were generated with immunoSEQ multiplex PCR, while TCRdb's copy carries only in-frame clones and drops some. The sample contains 40,000 or so clones, 60% to 75% of which appear only once. The sequencing used peripheral blood, collected from a patient treated with radiotherapy plus ipilimumab. The source is a human donor with non-small cell lung cancer who had stable disease on radiotherapy plus ipilimumab.

CDR3 DNA sequence: TGTGCCAGCAGCTTAGTTGCTAGCGGGGGACCTAGCACAGATACGCAGTATTTT. This encodes CASSLVASGGPSTDTQYF. This chain connects TRBV7-2 to TRBJ2-3; 10 bases map to TRBD2. V shed 1 base and J 0 bases; nucleotides not matched to a gene: 7. The CDR3 consists of 18 residues. CDR1 and CDR2 (germline): SGHTA, FQGNSA.

To note about this clone: An end of the junction differs from the germline gene, which may be a read error. Other nucleotide sequences in the sample specify the same CDR3. The chain joins TRBV15 to TRBJ1-5, with D tentatively TRBD1 (6 bases). The CDR3 is 15 amino acids. Germline assignment: CDR1 LNHNV and CDR2 YYDKDF (reference sequence). CDR3 bases: TGTGCCACGAACAGGGAAGGAACGGGAAATCAGCCCCAGCACTTT. This sequence encodes CATNREGTGNQPQHF.

The chain joins TRBV6-5 to TRBJ1-2; a weak D match, TRBD1 (6 bases). The CDR3 covers 16 residues. The germline gives CDR1 MNHEY, CDR2 SVGAGI. Trimming removed 2 bases at V and 8 bases at J, with 21 bases between. The CDR3 nucleotides are TGTGCCAGCAGTTACAGGTGGGGGGGCACTGATCAGGGCTACACCTTC. It yields the protein CASSYRWGGTDQGYTF.

This clone was found once. The genes are TRBV11-2 and TRBJ1-2, with D unclear. CDR1 and CDR2 from the germline V gene are SGHAT and FQNNGV. Deletions cut 1 base from V and 5 bases from J, with 8 bases between. The CDR3 has 13 amino acids. In DNA form, the CDR3 reads TGTGCCAGCAGCTTAGGGCAGCAATATGGCTACACCTTC. Translated: CASSLGQQYGYTF.

Relative to its sample, this clone is medium-sized. The chain joins TRBV18 to TRBJ2-2, with D perhaps assigned TRBD1 or TRBD2 (5 bases each). V shed 3 bases and J shed 7 bases, with 12 bases lying between them. The CDR3 has 14 residues. Germline CDR1 reads KGHSH; CDR2 reads LQKENI. The CDR3 protein is CASSPGTGGGELFF. In nucleotides, the CDR3 is TGTGCCAGCTCACCGGGTACAGGAGGCGGGGAGCTGTTTTTT.

V and J are TRBV15 and TRBJ1-4, with D hard to call. The CDR3 is 16 amino acids. Germline CDR1 LNHNV, CDR2 YYDKDF (reference sequence). V gave up 0 bases and J gave up 2 bases, with 10 bases separating them. CDR3 sequence: CATSRDSKATNEKLFF. CDR3 nucleotides: TGTGCCACCAGCAGAGATTCAAAGGCTACTAATGAAAAACTGTTTTTT.

J is TRBJ1-1 and V is TRBV7-9; 8 bases match TRBD1. V was pared by 6 bases and J by 2 bases, with 5 bases of the junction left unmatched. The CDR3 spans 14 residues. In germline, CDR1 is SEHNR, CDR2 FQNEAQ (reference sequence). The CDR3, as DNA: TGTGCCAGCAGATCAGGGGGCTATAACACTGAAGCTTTCTTT. This sequence encodes CASRSGGYNTEAFF.

CDR3 sequence reads: CASTPGVAGGRGETQYF. In nucleotides, the CDR3 is TGTGCCAGCACCCCGGGGGTAGCGGGGGGCCGGGGAGAGACCCAGTACTTC. The chain uses TRBV5-6 and TRBJ2-5; 10 positions match TRBD2. Germline-derived CDR1 and CDR2 are SGHDT and YYEEEE. V lost 6 bases and J lost 4; bases outside the gene matches: 15. The CDR3 extends over 17 amino acids.

The chain has TRBV19 and TRBJ1-5; 10 bases line up with TRBD1. V was clipped by 7 bases and J by 6 bases; unmatched bases: 9. The CDR3 totals 15 residues. CDR1 and CDR2 (germline): LNHDA, SQIVND (reference sequence). The CDR3 region has the DNA TGTGCCAGTACCCTTGTGACAGGGGGCTTTCAGCCCCAGCATTTT. It is translated as CASTLVTGGFQPQHF.

This chain uses TRBV30 with TRBJ1-6; D possibly corresponds to TRBD1 (5 bases). The V gene's germline CDR1 is GTSNPN and CDR2 SVGIG (reference sequence). The CDR3 totals 15 residues. V was shortened by 1 base and J by 4 bases, with 11 bases between the two germline ends. The CDR3 reads CAWSGRAFYNSPLHF. In nucleotides, the CDR3 is TGTGCCTGGAGTGGCAGGGCCTTTTATAATTCACCCCTCCACTTT.